One sample yielded the 20 T cell receptor beta chains listed below, sequenced in a study of cytomegalovirus exposure and HLA in healthy donors. PCR used 60 Vbeta primers and 13 Jbeta primers. Repertoires were generated with immunoSEQ multiplex PCR, while TCRdb's copy carries only in-frame clones and drops some. The sample holds roughly 100,000 clones, about 15% seen once. The specimen sequenced was PBMCs. The receptor set was obtained from a female donor in good health and CMV-seronegative.

The rearrangement joins TRBV30 to TRBJ1-2, with a weak D call TRBD1 (6 bases). Germline CDR1 GTSNPN, CDR2 SVGIG (reference sequence). V lost 3 bases and J lost 5, with 19 bases in between. The CDR3 is made up of 15 amino acids. The CDR3 DNA follows: TGTGCCTGGAGAGAACAGCGGACAGCCCTTTATGGCTACACCTTC. It encodes CAWREQRTALYGYTF. Full variable domain (rest looked up from reference TRBV30 and TRBJ1-2): SQTIHQWPATLVQPVGSPLSLECTVEGTSNPNLYWYRQAAGRGLQLLFYSVGIGQISSEVPQNLSASRPQDRQFILSSKKLLLSDSGFYLCAWREQRTALYGYTFGSGTRLTVV.

The rearrangement links TRBV13 to TRBJ2-1; 9 positions agree with TRBD2. J gave up 6 bases and V 0 bases, and 6 bases lay outside the gene matches. The CDR3 spans 16 residues. CDR1 is PRHDT and CDR2 is FYEKMQ in the germline V gene (reference sequence). The CDR3 nucleotides are TGTGCCAGCAGCTTAGGGGCTAGCGGGAAACCCAATGAGCAGTTCTTC. Translating it yields CASSLGASGKPNEQFF.

J is TRBJ2-5 and V is TRBV7-2; 10 bases fit TRBD2. Trimming cost V 2 bases and J 2 bases; bases outside gene matches: 5. Germline V gene sequence: CDR1 SGHTA, CDR2 FQGNSA. The CDR3 is 16 amino acids. The CDR3: CASSLLLTSGQETQYF. As DNA, the CDR3 is TGTGCCAGCAGCTTACTCCTGACTAGCGGGCAAGAGACCCAGTACTTC.

The chain uses TRBV25-1 and TRBJ1-2; a weak D match, TRBD1 (6 bases). Deletions cut 3 bases from V and 4 bases from J, with 12 bases between. This CDR3 is 14 amino acids long. Per germline, CDR1 MGHDK and CDR2 SYGVNS. The CDR3 DNA follows: TGTGCCAGCAGTGACCCTGGACAGACCTATGGCTACACCTTC. Amino acids: CASSDPGQTYGYTF.

In this sample, this clone turned up a few times. The chain joins TRBV28 to TRBJ1-5; tentative D call: TRBD1 (6 bases). The germline gives CDR1 MDHEN, CDR2 SYDVKM. This CDR3 comprises 13 residues. V gave up 4 bases and J gave up 11 bases, with 15 bases separating them. The CDR3 sequence: CASSSGDGDAQHF. Here the CDR3 DNA reads TGTGCCAGCAGTTCAGGGGATGGGGACGCCCAGCATTTT.

V gene TRBV5-1 combines with J gene TRBJ2-3, with D perhaps TRBD1 (6 bases). Germline values: CDR1 SGHRS, CDR2 YFSETQ. Trimming left V 3 bases short and J 1 base short, with 15 bases between. The length of the CDR3 is 16 residues. The CDR3 bases are TGCGCCAGCAGCTGGAGGAACAGGGTAGGCACAGATACGCAGTATTTT. Translated: CASSWRNRVGTDTQYF.

The rearrangement uses TRBV11-2 and TRBJ2-1; D uncertain. V was shortened by 1 base and J by 0 bases, with 7 bases between the two germline ends. The germline gives CDR1 SGHAT, CDR2 FQNNGV. CDR3 size: 15 residues. CDR3 in amino acids: CASSLAPSSYNEQFF. The CDR3 DNA sequence: TGTGCCAGCAGCTTAGCCCCGAGCTCCTACAATGAGCAGTTCTTC.

This clone was seen a handful of times. This sequence joins TRBV5-6 and TRBJ2-7, with TRBD1 matching 10 bases. Germline V CDR1 and CDR2: SGHDT, YYEEEE. V lost 4 bases, J lost 2 bases, and 3 bases stayed unmatched. The CDR3 extends over 14 amino acids. This CDR3 is CASSRQGAPYEQYF. CDR3 coding DNA: TGTGCCAGCAGCCGACAGGGGGCTCCCTACGAGCAGTACTTC.

This clone was found a few times. The chain joins TRBV28 to TRBJ2-3; D unclear. The length of the CDR3 is 14 residues. Per germline, CDR1 MDHEN and CDR2 SYDVKM. V lost 8 bases and J lost 4, with 16 bases in between. CDR3 DNA sequence: TGTGCCAGCCGTCCAGGTAGTAGACCAGATACGCAGTATTTT. Encoded protein: CASRPGSRPDTQYF.

The chain links TRBV30 to TRBJ2-2; 7 positions agree with TRBD2. CDR1 is GTSNPN and CDR2 is SVGIG in the germline V gene (reference sequence). This CDR3 comprises 15 residues. Trimming cost V 2 bases and J 7 bases; bases outside gene matches: 10. CDR3 protein: CAWSKGAGTIGELFF. The CDR3 bases are TGTGCCTGGAGTAAGGGAGCGGGGACCATCGGGGAGCTGTTTTTT.

This sequence joins TRBV30 and TRBJ2-7; no clear D gene. Germline lookup yields CDR1 GTSNPN and CDR2 SVGIG (reference sequence). The CDR3 has 13 amino acids. Between the trimmed V and J ends, which lost 5 bases and 2 bases, there was a span of 13 bases. The CDR3 bases are TGTGCCTGGGCCACGACTGTTCCCTACGAGCAGTACTTC. It encodes CAWATTVPYEQYF.

This clone was found a few times. V and J are TRBV13 and TRBJ1-1, with a possible D match to TRBD1 (6 bases). Germline V lookup: CDR1 PRHDT, CDR2 FYEKMQ (reference sequence). V was trimmed by 5 bases and J by 3 bases, leaving 16 bases between them. The CDR3 consists of 15 residues. The CDR3 region has the DNA TGTGCCAGCAGCACCCAGGGGCTTCGGGACACTGAAGCTTTCTTT. Protein sequence: CASSTQGLRDTEAFF.

The V and J genes are TRBV29-1 and TRBJ1-3; TRBD1 aligns across 7 bases. The CDR3 has 14 residues. Germline CDR1 and CDR2: SQVTM and ANQGSEA. V dropped 3 bases and J dropped 2; count of bases not matched to a gene: 4. The CDR3 nucleotides read TGCAGCGTTGAGACCGGGACAGCTGGAAACACCATATATTTT. Translated, it gives CSVETGTAGNTIYF. Combining the CDR3 with reference TRBV29-1 and TRBJ1-3 gives the whole variable domain SAVISQKPSRDICQRGTSLTIQCQVDSQVTMMFWYRQQPGQSLTLIATANQGSEATYESGFVIDKFPISRPNLTFSTLTVSNMSPEDSSIYLCSVETGTAGNTIYFGEGSWLTVV.

The V call is TRBV5-1, the J call TRBJ2-5; tentatively, D is TRBD1 (6 bases). The closer fit of TRBJ2-7 to the DNA end suggests the J call may be wrong. Germline-derived CDR1 and CDR2 are SGHRS and YFSETQ. The CDR3 is 14 amino acids. The CDR3 region has the DNA TGCGCCAGCAGCTCCCGGGACCAAGGGGGCGAGCAGTACTTC. Encoded protein: CASSSRDQGGEQYF.

V and J are TRBV11-2 and TRBJ2-5; TRBD1 aligns across 7 bases. The CDR3 loop spans 14 amino acids. With V trimmed by 5 bases and J by 4 bases, 7 bases remained unmatched. Germline V lookup: CDR1 SGHAT, CDR2 FQNNGV. This CDR3 is CASSLQRDRETQYF. The CDR3 DNA is TGTGCCAGCAGCCTTCAACGGGACAGAGAGACCCAGTACTTC.

This clone showed up just once. The chain has TRBV19 and TRBJ2-7, with 9 nucleotides matching TRBD1. Germline CDR1 and CDR2: LNHDA and SQIVND (reference sequence). There are 13 residues in the CDR3. Trimming took 3 bases from V and 5 from J; bases not matched to a gene: 2. This CDR3 is CASSIDRGNEQYF. In DNA, the CDR3 is TGTGCCAGTAGTATCGACAGGGGGAACGAGCAGTACTTC.

The chain has TRBV11-2 and TRBJ1-2; 11 positions agree with TRBD1. The CDR3 sequence is 16 residues long. In germline, CDR1 is SGHAT, CDR2 FQNNGV. Trimming took 5 bases from V and 4 from J; bases not matched to a gene: 9. The CDR3 DNA follows: TGTGCCAGCAGCATAGCCTGGACAGGGGGCACCTATGGCTACACCTTC. Protein: CASSIAWTGGTYGYTF.

The chain recombines TRBV7-9 with TRBJ2-5; 8 bases agree with TRBD1. Germline V gives CDR1 SEHNR, CDR2 FQNEAQ (reference sequence). Trimming at V came to 1 base and at J to 12 bases, leaving 10 bases not matched to a gene. This CDR3 contains 14 residues. The CDR3 nucleotides read TGTGCCAGCAGCTTAGTTATGGACAGGGCTGAGGAGTACTTC. Translating it yields CASSLVMDRAEEYF.

V is TRBV27 and J is TRBJ2-2; D uncertain. V lost 0 bases and J 9 bases, leaving 8 bases between the germline ends. This CDR3 region has 13 residues. Germline lookup yields CDR1 MNHEY and CDR2 SMNVEV (reference sequence). As DNA, the CDR3 is TGTGCCAGCAGTTTATCGGCCCAGAGGGAGCTGTTTTTT. Translating gives CASSLSAQRELFF.

V is TRBV27 and J is TRBJ2-5, with 7 nucleotides matching TRBD1. Germline values: CDR1 MNHEY, CDR2 SMNVEV (reference sequence). V lost 6 bases, J lost 2 bases, and 6 bases stayed unmatched. The CDR3 length is 14 residues. The CDR3 here is CASRRKGAQETQYF. CDR3 nucleotides: TGTGCCAGCAGGAGAAAGGGGGCACAAGAGACCCAGTACTTC.